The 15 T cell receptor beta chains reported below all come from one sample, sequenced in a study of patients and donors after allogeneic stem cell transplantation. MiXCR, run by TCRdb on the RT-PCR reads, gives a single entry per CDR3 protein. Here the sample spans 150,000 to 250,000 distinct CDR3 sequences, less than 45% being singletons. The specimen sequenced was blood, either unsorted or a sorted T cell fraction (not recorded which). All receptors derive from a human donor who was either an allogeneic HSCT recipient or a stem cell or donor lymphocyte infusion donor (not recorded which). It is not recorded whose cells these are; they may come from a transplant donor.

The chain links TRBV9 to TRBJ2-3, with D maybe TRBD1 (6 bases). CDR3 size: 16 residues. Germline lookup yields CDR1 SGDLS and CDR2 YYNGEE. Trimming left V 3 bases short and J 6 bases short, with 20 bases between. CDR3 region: CASSAAVTGTADTQYF. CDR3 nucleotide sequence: TGTGCCAGCAGCGCTGCCGTGACAGGAACGGCGGATACGCAGTATTTT.

The CDR3 loop reads CASSTRAGEAFF. The CDR3 DNA follows: TGCGCCAGCAGCACTCGCGCCGGGGAAGCTTTCTTT. The gene calls are TRBV4-3 and TRBJ1-1; D is undetermined. The CDR3 is 12 amino acids. V lost 5 bases and J 8 bases, leaving 12 bases between the germline ends. Germline V gene sequence: CDR1 LGHNA, CDR2 YSLEER.

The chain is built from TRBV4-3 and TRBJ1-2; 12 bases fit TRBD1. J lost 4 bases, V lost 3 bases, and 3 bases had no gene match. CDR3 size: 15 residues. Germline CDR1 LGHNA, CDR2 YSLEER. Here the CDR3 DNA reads TGCGCCAGCAGCCAGGGACAGGGGGCTCTCTATGGCTACACCTTC. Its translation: CASSQGQGALYGYTF.

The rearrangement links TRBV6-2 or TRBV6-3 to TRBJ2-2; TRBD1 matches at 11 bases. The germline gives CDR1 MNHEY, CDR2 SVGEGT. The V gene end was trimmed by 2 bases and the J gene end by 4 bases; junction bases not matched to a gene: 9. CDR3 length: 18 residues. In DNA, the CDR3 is TGTGCCAGCAGTTACCACCGGACAGGGGGCGGGACCACCGGGGAGCTGTTTTTT. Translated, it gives CASSYHRTGGGTTGELFF.

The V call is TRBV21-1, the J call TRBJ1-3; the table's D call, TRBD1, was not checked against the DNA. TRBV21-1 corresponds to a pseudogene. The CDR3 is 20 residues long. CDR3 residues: CASSKVMKLSGQGSRNTIYF. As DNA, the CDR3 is TGTGCCAGCAGCAAAGTAATGAAGTTATCGGGACAGGGATCAAGAAACACCATATATTTT.

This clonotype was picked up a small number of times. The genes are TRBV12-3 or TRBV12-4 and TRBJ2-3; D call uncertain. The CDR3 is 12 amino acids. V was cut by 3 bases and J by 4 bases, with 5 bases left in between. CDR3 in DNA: TGTGCCAGCAGTTTGGTCCCAGATACGCAGTATTTT. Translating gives CASSLVPDTQYF.

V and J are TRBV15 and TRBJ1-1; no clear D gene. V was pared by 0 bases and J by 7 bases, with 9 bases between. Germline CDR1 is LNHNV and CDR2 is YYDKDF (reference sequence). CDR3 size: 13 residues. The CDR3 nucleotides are TGTGCCACCAGCAGAGAAGGCCCGGGTGAAGCTTTCTTT. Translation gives CATSREGPGEAFF. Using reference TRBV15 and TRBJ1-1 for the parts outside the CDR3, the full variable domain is DAMVIQNPRYQVTQFGKPVTLSCSQTLNHNVMYWYQQKSSQAPKLLFHYYDKDFNNEADTPDNFQSRRPNTSFCFLDIRSPGLGDTAMYLCATSREGPGEAFFGQGTRLTVV.

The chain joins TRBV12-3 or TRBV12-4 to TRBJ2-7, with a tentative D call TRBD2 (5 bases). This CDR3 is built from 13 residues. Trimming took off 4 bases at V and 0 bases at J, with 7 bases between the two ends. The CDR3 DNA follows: TGTGCCAGCAGTTACGGGATCTCCTACGAGCAGTACTTC. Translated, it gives CASSYGISYEQYF.

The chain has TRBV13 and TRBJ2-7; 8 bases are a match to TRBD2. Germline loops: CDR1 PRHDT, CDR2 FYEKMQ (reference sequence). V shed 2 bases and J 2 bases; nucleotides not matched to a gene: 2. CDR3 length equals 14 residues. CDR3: CASSLSAGAYEQYF. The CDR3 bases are TGTGCCAGCAGCTTATCAGCGGGAGCCTACGAGCAGTACTTC.

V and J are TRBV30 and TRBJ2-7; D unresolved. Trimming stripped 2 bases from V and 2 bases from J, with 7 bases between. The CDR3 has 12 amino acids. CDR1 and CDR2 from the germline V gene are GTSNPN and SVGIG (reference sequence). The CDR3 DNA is TGTGCCTGGAGTACGGCCACCTACGAGCAGTACTTC. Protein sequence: CAWSTATYEQYF.

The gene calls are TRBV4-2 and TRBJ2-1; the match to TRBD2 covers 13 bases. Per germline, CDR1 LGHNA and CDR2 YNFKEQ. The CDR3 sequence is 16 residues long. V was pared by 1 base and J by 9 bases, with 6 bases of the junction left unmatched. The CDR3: CASSQVLAGGPPEQFF. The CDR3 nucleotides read TGTGCCAGCAGCCAAGTACTAGCGGGAGGGCCTCCTGAGCAGTTCTTC.

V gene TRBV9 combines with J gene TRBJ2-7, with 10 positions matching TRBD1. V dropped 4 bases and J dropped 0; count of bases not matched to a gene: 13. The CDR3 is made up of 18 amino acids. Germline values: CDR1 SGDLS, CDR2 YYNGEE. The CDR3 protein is CASSPSGTGVSSSYEQYF. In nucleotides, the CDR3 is TGTGCCAGCAGCCCCTCCGGGACAGGGGTCTCCTCCTCCTACGAGCAGTACTTC.

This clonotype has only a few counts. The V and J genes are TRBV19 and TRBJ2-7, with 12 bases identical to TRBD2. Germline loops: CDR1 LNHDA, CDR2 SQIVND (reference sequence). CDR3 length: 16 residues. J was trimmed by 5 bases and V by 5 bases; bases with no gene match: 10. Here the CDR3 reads CASSLRLAGVGDEQYF. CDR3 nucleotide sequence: TGTGCCAGTAGTCTACGACTAGCGGGAGTAGGCGACGAGCAGTACTTC.

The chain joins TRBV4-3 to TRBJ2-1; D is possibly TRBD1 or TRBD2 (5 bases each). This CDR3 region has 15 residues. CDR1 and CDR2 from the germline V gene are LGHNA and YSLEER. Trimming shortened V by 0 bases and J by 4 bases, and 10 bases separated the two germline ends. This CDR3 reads CASSQDLGRYNEQFF. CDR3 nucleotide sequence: TGCGCCAGCAGCCAAGATTTGGGACGATACAATGAGCAGTTCTTC.

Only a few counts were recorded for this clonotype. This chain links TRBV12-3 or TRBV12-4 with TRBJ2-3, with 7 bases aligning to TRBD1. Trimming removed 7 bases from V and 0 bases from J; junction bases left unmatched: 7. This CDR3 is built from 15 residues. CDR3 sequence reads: CASTLQGSSTDTQYF. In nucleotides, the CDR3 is TGTGCCAGCACCCTACAGGGGTCCAGCACAGATACGCAGTATTTT.